Below, 14 T cell receptor beta chains from the same sample are listed, as sequenced in a study of blood T cell repertoires in COVID-19. Method: immunoSEQ multiplex PCR; TCRdb's copy keeps in-frame clones and lacks some. The sample yields roughly 430,000 clones, approximately 85% seen once. The material sequenced was PBMCs or T cells enriched from blood (not recorded which). The source is a woman aged 40 to 55 with acute COVID-19.

The chain is built from TRBV6-5 and TRBJ1-5; TRBD1 agrees at 7 bases. With V trimmed by 6 bases and J by 4 bases, 6 bases remained unmatched. The CDR3 contains 14 residues. Germline V lookup: CDR1 MNHEY, CDR2 SVGAGI. CDR3 protein: CASRRTGLNQPQHF. The DNA of the CDR3 is TGTGCCAGCAGGCGGACAGGCCTAAATCAGCCCCAGCATTTT.

The V and J genes are TRBV2 and TRBJ2-7; the match to TRBD1 covers 8 bases. Trimming cost V 4 bases and J 2 bases; bases outside gene matches: 4. This CDR3 is built from 14 residues. Looked up from germline, CDR1 is SNHLY and CDR2 is FYNNEI. CDR3 nucleotide sequence: TGTGCCAGCAGTGGTCAGGGGGCCACCTACGAGCAGTACTTC. Its protein product is CASSGQGATYEQYF.

V and J are TRBV2 and TRBJ2-5; 11 nucleotides match TRBD1. CDR3 length equals 14 residues. V lost 5 bases and J lost 5; bases outside the gene matches: 4. CDR1 SNHLY and CDR2 FYNNEI come from the germline V gene. CDR3 in DNA: TGTGCCAGCAGTCCGGACAGGGGGCCGGAGACCCAGTACTTC. It encodes CASSPDRGPETQYF.

J is TRBJ1-5 and V is TRBV7-2; no clear D gene. The CDR3 spans 15 residues. CDR1 SGHTA and CDR2 FQGNSA come from the germline V gene. Trimming removed 2 bases from V and 4 bases from J, with 12 bases in between. The CDR3 reads CASSLIGAGNQPQHF. The CDR3 DNA sequence: TGTGCCAGCAGCTTAATTGGTGCGGGTAATCAGCCCCAGCATTTT.

The V gene is TRBV5-6, the J gene TRBJ1-1; D unclear. Germline CDR1 SGHDT, CDR2 YYEEEE. Between the trimmed V and J ends, which lost 4 bases and 0 bases, there was a span of 7 bases. The CDR3 has 13 residues. DNA of the CDR3: TGTGCCAGCAGCGCCAGTCTGAACACTGAAGCTTTCTTT. Its protein is CASSASLNTEAFF.

The chain recombines TRBV11-2 with TRBJ1-5; D not resolved. V lost 0 bases and J lost 4, with 13 bases in between. The CDR3 spans 16 residues. Germline V gene sequence: CDR1 SGHAT, CDR2 FQNNGV. The DNA of the CDR3 is TGTGCCAGCAGCTTAGAGGCAGGTGCTTCTAATCAGCCCCAGCATTTT. The encoded protein is CASSLEAGASNQPQHF.

The chain has TRBV30 and TRBJ1-3; no clear D. This CDR3 is 17 amino acids long. The V gene's germline CDR1 is GTSNPN and CDR2 SVGIG (reference sequence). V was cut by 4 bases and J by 1 base, with 20 bases left in between. CDR3 sequence (DNA): TGTGCCTGGACCCCTCAGGCAGGCTTAAATTCTGGAAACACCATATATTTT. Its translation: CAWTPQAGLNSGNTIYF.

This chain links TRBV29-1 with TRBJ1-6, with D unclear. The CDR3 sequence is 15 residues long. Germline V CDR1 and CDR2: SQVTM, ANQGSEA. The V and J ends lost 8 bases and 9 bases respectively, with 23 bases between them. Here the CDR3 reads CSPGSEDGFCSPLHF. DNA of the CDR3: TGCAGCCCTGGCAGTGAGGATGGATTTTGTTCACCCCTCCACTTT.

This rearrangement joins TRBV3-1 (or the pseudogene TRBV3-2) to TRBJ2-5; 11 bases fit TRBD1. This CDR3 has 16 amino acids. Germline CDR1 reads LGHDT; CDR2 reads YNNKEL (reference sequence). The trim removed 0 bases at V and 5 bases at J, leaving 5 bases unmatched. The CDR3 loop reads CASSQDEDRGRETQYF. For the CDR3, the DNA is TGTGCCAGCAGCCAAGATGAGGACAGGGGGCGGGAGACCCAGTACTTC.

This chain links TRBV27 with TRBJ2-2, with unresolved D. This CDR3 comprises 12 residues. The germline V gene encodes CDR1 MNHEY and CDR2 SMNVEV (reference sequence). Trimming removed 3 bases from V and 8 bases from J, with 7 bases in between. CDR3: CASSFLSGELFF. The DNA for the CDR3 is TGTGCCAGCAGTTTCCTCTCGGGGGAGCTGTTTTTT.

The V and J genes are TRBV4-1 and TRBJ2-7; 8 bases are shared with TRBD1. J was trimmed by 2 bases and V by 0 bases; bases with no gene match: 3. There are 15 residues in the CDR3. Germline CDR1 and CDR2: MGHRA and YSYEKL. The CDR3 is CASSQEETGAYEQYF. The CDR3 coding sequence is TGCGCCAGCAGCCAAGAGGAGACAGGGGCCTACGAGCAGTACTTC.

CDR3 nucleotides: TGTGCCAGCAGCCTGAGCTCCTACAATGAGCAGTTCTTC. It translates to CASSLSSYNEQFF. The rearrangement links TRBV11-3 to TRBJ2-1; D gene unclear. The CDR3 spans 13 residues. The germline CDR1 and CDR2 sequences are SGHNT and YENEEA. V was cut by 5 bases and J by 0 bases, with 5 bases left in between.

The rearrangement links TRBV15 to TRBJ1-2; weak D call: TRBD1 (6 bases). The V gene lost 3 bases and the J gene lost 7 bases, with 9 bases spanning the gap. The CDR3 consists of 12 residues. Germline V gene lookup returns CDR1 LNHNV and CDR2 YYDKDF (reference sequence). CDR3 in amino acids: CATSSPGVGYTF. CDR3 in DNA: TGTGCCACCAGCAGCCCAGGGGTTGGCTACACCTTC.

The V gene is TRBV30, the J gene TRBJ1-5; TRBD1 aligns across 8 bases. The V gene's germline CDR1 is GTSNPN and CDR2 SVGIG (reference sequence). The CDR3 totals 11 residues. Germline trimming cut 5 bases from V and 10 bases from J; bases unmatched to any gene: 4. The CDR3 reads CAWGTGGPQHF. The CDR3 DNA follows: TGTGCCTGGGGAACAGGGGGACCCCAGCATTTT.